These T cell receptor beta chains were read from a single sample in a study of radiotherapy plus CTLA-4 blockade in lung cancer. Profiled with immunoSEQ multiplex PCR; TCRdb holds only in-frame clones, not every one. This sample has more than 75,000 clones, with roughly 74% found just once. The source material was peripheral blood, sampled from a patient treated with radiotherapy plus ipilimumab. The source is a human donor with non-small cell lung cancer who had a partial response to radiotherapy plus ipilimumab. Some clones in this sample may be carry-over from other donors' samples. Both conserved end residues are part of each CDR3. Each record gives: clone size, D gene, V gene, J gene, CDR3 DNA, CDR3 protein. The D gene is left open where the match is weak. Some rows mark clone size as missing; the rest say once, few, many or name a class of expanded clone.

size: NA; D: TRBD1; V: TRBV19; J: TRBJ1-5; DNA: TGTGCCAGTAGTAGACAGGGCAATAGCAATCAGCCCCAGCATTTT; CDR3: CASSRQGNSNQPQHF
size: NA; D: NA; V: TRBV19; J: TRBJ2-3; DNA: TGTGCCAGTAGTATCGGCGCTCACAGGGTTAGCACAGATACGCAGTATTTT; CDR3: CASSIGAHRVSTDTQYF
size: NA; D: TRBD1; V: TRBV5-4; J: TRBJ2-5; DNA: TGTGCCAGCAGCTTAGCCAGGGGGATCCAGCAAGAGACCCAGTACTTC; CDR3: CASSLARGIQQETQYF
size: NA; D: NA; V: TRBV14; J: TRBJ1-5; DNA: TGTGCCAGCAGCCTGGGGGCCAATCAGCCCCAGCATTTT; CDR3: CASSLGANQPQHF
size: NA; D: TRBD1; V: TRBV5-1; J: TRBJ2-2; DNA: TGCGCCAGCAGACTTTCTATACAGGGGGCTGGAGGGGAGCTGTTTTTT; CDR3: CASRLSIQGAGGELFF
size: NA; D: NA; V: TRBV27; J: TRBJ2-7; DNA: TGTGCCAGCAGTTTATGGGGGCAATTCTCCTACGAGCAGTACTTC; CDR3: CASSLWGQFSYEQYF
size: NA; D: NA; V: TRBV5-6; J: TRBJ1-3; DNA: TGTGCCAGCAGCTTGGAGGCGGGAAGCTCTGGAAACACCATATATTTT; CDR3: CASSLEAGSSGNTIYF
size: NA; D: NA; V: TRBV7-2; J: TRBJ2-5; DNA: TGTGCCAGCAGCTCGGCCGACAGGTCAAGAGAGACCCAGTACTTC; CDR3: CASSSADRSRETQYF
size: few; D: NA; V: TRBV6-1; J: TRBJ1-1; DNA: TGTGCCAGCAGCCCGTTGAACACTGAAGCTTTCTTT; CDR3: CASSPLNTEAFF
size: few; D: TRBD1; V: TRBV5-4; J: TRBJ1-1; DNA: TGTGCCAGCAGCTCCAGGGACAGGGGGCGGGAGACTGAAGCTTTCTTT; CDR3: CASSSRDRGRETEAFF
size: NA; D: NA; V: TRBV19; J: TRBJ1-5; DNA: TGTGCCAGTAGTATCCCTTGGCGGGGACGCAATCAGCCCCAGCATTTT; CDR3: CASSIPWRGRNQPQHF
size: NA; D: NA; V: TRBV18; J: TRBJ2-3; DNA: TGTGCCAGCTCACCACCGATTGCGGGCTCGGATACGCAGTATTTT; CDR3: CASSPPIAGSDTQYF
size: NA; D: NA; V: TRBV6-5; J: TRBJ2-1; DNA: TGTGCCAGCAGTTCCCCTAGATACAATGAGCAGTTCTTC; CDR3: CASSSPRYNEQFF
size: NA; D: TRBD2; V: TRBV7-8; J: TRBJ2-5; DNA: TGTGCCGTGCGTCTCGGGAGCGGGGGGTACCAAGAGACCCAGTACTTC; CDR3: CAVRLGSGGYQETQYF
size: NA; D: NA; V: TRBV4-2; J: TRBJ1-4; DNA: TGTGCCAGCAGCCAAGATCGGGGGGGAAAACTGTTTTTT; CDR3: CASSQDRGGKLFF
size: once; D: TRBD2; V: TRBV9; J: TRBJ2-3; DNA: TGTGCCAGCAGTGTGGGGGCTAGCGGGAATACGCAGTATTTT; CDR3: CASSVGASGNTQYF
size: NA; D: NA; V: TRBV5-5; J: TRBJ2-1; DNA: TGTGCCAGCAGCCGAGGTTGGAGCTCCTACAATGAGCAGTTCTTC; CDR3: CASSRGWSSYNEQFF
size: NA; D: NA; V: TRBV6-5; J: TRBJ2-7; DNA: TGTGCCAGCAGTTATTTGGGGAGAAGGGCCTACGAGCAGTACTTC; CDR3: CASSYLGRRAYEQYF